One sample yielded the 5 T cell receptor beta chains listed below, sequenced in a study of response to subunit inactivated influenza vaccine. TCRdb itself ran the RT-PCR reads through MiXCR, one entry per CDR3 protein. The table includes about 520,000 distinct CDR3 sequences, approximately 7.3% detected once. Material: PBMCs from blood, obtained around 2 years after vaccination. Receptor source: a man aged 45-69 years who received an inactivated influenza vaccine.

In its sample, this clonotype was seen a few times. J is TRBJ2-5 and V is TRBV5-1, with 8 nucleotides matching TRBD2. CDR1 SGHRS and CDR2 YFSETQ come from the germline V gene. This CDR3 has 16 amino acids. The J segment lost 1 base and the V segment lost 0 bases, leaving 5 bases of the junction unmatched. CDR3 bases: TGCGCCAGCAGCTTGGTTTTAGCGGGGACCCAAGAGACCCAGTACTTC. This gives the protein CASSLVLAGTQETQYF.

The V and J genes are TRBV20-1 and TRBJ2-7, with D maybe TRBD1 (6 bases). Germline CDR1 and CDR2: DFQATT and SNEGSKA (reference sequence). The ends were cut back, 5 bases at V and 3 bases at J, with 14 bases in the middle. The CDR3 consists of 13 residues. As DNA, the CDR3 is TGCAGTGCTCTGGTGGGGACACTCTACGAGCAGTACTTC. It encodes CSALVGTLYEQYF.

This clonotype appeared a few times. This rearrangement joins TRBV11-2 to TRBJ2-7; D gene ambiguous. Trimming took 5 bases from V and 2 from J, leaving 10 bases between them. This CDR3 region has 13 residues. The germline CDR1 and CDR2 sequences are SGHAT and FQNNGV. Here the CDR3 reads CASSPHKAYEQYF. The CDR3 DNA follows: TGTGCCAGCAGCCCGCACAAGGCCTACGAGCAGTACTTC.

This clonotype was recorded many times. CDR3 DNA sequence: TGTGCCAGCAGTTTTAACGGTGAAAAACTGTTTTTT. Residues: CASSFNGEKLFF. This chain links TRBV12-3 or TRBV12-4 with TRBJ1-4; D call uncertain. Trimming left V 3 bases short and J 7 bases short, with 6 bases between. CDR3 length: 12 amino acids.

The sample holds many counts of this clonotype. The chain uses TRBV12-3 or TRBV12-4 and TRBJ1-2; 8 nucleotides align to TRBD1. The ends lost 3 bases at V and 6 bases at J; junction bases unmatched: 6. This CDR3 has 14 residues. Here the CDR3 reads CASSFNRGANGYTF. The CDR3 nucleotides are TGTGCCAGCAGTTTTAACAGGGGGGCGAATGGCTACACCTTC.